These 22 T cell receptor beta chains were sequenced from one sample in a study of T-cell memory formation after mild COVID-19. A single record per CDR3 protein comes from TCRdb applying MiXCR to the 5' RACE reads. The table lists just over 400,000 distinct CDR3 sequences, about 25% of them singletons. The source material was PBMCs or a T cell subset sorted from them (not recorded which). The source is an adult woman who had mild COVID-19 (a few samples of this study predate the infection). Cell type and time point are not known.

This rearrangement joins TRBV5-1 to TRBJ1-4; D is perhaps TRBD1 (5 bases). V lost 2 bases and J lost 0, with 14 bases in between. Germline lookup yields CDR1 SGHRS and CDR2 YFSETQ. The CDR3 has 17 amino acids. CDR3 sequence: CASSFNRPFATNEKLFF. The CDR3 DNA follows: TGCGCCAGCAGCTTTAACAGGCCGTTTGCAACTAATGAAAAACTGTTTTTT.

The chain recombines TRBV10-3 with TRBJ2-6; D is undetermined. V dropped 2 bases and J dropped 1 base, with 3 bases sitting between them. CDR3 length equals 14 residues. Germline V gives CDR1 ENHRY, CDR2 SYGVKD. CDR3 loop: CAISETSGANVLTF. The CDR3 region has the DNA TGTGCCATCAGTGAGACTTCTGGGGCCAACGTCCTGACTTTC.

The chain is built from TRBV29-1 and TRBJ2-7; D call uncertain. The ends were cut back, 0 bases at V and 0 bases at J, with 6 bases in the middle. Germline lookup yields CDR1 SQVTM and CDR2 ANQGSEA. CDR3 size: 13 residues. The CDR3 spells CSVEEPVSYEQYF. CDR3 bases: TGCAGCGTTGAAGAGCCAGTCTCCTACGAGCAGTACTTC.

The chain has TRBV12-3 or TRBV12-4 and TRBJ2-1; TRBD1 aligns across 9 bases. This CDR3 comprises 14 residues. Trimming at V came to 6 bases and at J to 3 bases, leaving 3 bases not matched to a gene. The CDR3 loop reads CASRRQGDYNEQFF. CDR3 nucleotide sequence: TGTGCCAGCAGACGACAGGGGGACTACAATGAGCAGTTCTTC.

DNA for the CDR3: TGTGCCAGCAGCTTTACAGGGGAGAACACCGGGGAGCTGTTTTTT. Protein product: CASSFTGENTGELFF. The chain combines TRBV7-3 with TRBJ2-2; 7 bases are shared with TRBD1. Germline V lookup: CDR1 SGHTA, CDR2 FQGTGA. This CDR3 contains 15 residues. Trimming cost V 3 bases and J 1 base; bases outside gene matches: 2.

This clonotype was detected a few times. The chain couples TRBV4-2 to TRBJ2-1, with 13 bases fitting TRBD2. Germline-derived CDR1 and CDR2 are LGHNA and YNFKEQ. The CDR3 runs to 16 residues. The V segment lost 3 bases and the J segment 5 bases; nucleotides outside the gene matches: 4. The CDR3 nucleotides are TGTGCCAGCAGCCAGGTGGGACTAGCGGGAAACAATGAGCAGTTCTTC. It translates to CASSQVGLAGNNEQFF.

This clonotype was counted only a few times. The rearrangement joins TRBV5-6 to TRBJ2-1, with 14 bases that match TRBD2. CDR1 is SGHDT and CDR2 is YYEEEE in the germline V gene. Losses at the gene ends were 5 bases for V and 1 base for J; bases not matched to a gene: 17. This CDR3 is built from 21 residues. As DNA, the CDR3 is TGTGCCAGCAGTCATCCCCCCCCGGGACTAGCGGGGGTGAGGTCCTACAATGAGCAGTTCTTC. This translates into CASSHPPPGLAGVRSYNEQFF.

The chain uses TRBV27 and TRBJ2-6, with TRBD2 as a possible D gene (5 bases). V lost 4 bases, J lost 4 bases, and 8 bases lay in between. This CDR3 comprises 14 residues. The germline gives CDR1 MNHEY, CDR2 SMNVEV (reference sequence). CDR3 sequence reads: CASSWGAGANVLTF. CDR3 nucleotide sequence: TGTGCCAGCAGTTGGGGAGCCGGGGCCAACGTCCTGACTTTC.

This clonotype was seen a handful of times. CDR3 DNA: TGTGCCAGCAGCCATGAGCTGCCCGGGACAGGGTCAATGAGTGGCTACACCTTC. Residues: CASSHELPGTGSMSGYTF. This chain uses TRBV3-1 with TRBJ1-2; 9 nucleotides agree with TRBD1. Germline CDR1 LGHDT, CDR2 YNNKEL (reference sequence). V trimming: 3 bases; J trimming: 7 bases; junction bases outside the gene matches: 18. The CDR3 is made up of 18 amino acids.

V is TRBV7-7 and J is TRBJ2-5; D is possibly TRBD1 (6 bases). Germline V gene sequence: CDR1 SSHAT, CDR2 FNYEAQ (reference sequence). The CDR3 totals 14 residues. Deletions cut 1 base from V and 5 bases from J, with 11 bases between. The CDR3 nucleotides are TGTGCCAGCAGCTTAGGAGGGGGTTGGGAGACCCAGTACTTC. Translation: CASSLGGGWETQYF.

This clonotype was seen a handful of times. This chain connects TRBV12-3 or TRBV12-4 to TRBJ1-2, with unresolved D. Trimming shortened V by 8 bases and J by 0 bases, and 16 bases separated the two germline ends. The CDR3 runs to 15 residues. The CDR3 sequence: CASGFTLNTNYGYTF. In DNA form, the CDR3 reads TGTGCCAGCGGCTTCACACTTAACACTAACTATGGCTACACCTTC.

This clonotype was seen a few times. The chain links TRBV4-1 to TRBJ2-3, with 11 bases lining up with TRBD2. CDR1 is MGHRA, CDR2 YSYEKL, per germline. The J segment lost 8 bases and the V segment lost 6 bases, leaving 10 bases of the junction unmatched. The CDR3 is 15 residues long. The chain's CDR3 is CASRAGLAAPGTQYF. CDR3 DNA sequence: TGCGCCAGCAGAGCGGGACTAGCGGCCCCGGGTACGCAGTATTTT.

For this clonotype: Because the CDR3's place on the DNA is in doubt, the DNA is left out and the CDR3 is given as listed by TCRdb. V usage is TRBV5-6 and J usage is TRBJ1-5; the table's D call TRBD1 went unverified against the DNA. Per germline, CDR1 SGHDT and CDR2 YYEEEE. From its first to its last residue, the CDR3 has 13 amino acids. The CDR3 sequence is CASSFGAGALVHF.

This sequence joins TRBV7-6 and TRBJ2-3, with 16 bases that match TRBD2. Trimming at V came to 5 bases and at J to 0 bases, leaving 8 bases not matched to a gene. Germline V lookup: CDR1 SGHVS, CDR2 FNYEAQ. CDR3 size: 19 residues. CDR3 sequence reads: CASSGLGLAGGPSTDTQYF. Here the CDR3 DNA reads TGTGCCAGCAGCGGCTTGGGACTAGCGGGGGGGCCGAGCACAGATACGCAGTATTTT.

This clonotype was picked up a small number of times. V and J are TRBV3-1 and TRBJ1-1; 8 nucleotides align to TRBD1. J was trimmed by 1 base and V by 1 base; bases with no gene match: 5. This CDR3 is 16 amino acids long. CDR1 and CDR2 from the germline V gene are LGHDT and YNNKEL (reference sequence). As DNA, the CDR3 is TGTGCCAGCAGCCAAGTATTTCAGGGGGCGAACACTGAAGCTTTCTTT. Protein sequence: CASSQVFQGANTEAFF.

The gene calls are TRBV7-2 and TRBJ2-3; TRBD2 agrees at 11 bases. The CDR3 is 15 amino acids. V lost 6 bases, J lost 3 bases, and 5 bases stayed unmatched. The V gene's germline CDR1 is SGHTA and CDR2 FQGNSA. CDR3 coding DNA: TGTGCCAGCAGACGCCGACTAGCGGGAACAGATACGCAGTATTTT. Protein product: CASRRRLAGTDTQYF.

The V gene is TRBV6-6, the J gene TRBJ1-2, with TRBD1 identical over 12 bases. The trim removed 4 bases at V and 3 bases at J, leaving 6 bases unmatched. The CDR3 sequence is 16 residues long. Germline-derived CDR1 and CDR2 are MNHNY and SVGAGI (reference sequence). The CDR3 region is CASSSGTGGADYGYTF. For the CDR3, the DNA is TGTGCCAGCAGTTCCGGGACAGGGGGCGCTGACTATGGCTACACCTTC.

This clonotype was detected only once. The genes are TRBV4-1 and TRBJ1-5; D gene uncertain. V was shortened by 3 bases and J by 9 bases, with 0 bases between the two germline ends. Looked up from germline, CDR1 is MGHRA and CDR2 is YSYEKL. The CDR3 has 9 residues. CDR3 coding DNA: TGCGCCAGCAGCCAGCCCCAGCATTTT. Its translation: CASSQPQHF.

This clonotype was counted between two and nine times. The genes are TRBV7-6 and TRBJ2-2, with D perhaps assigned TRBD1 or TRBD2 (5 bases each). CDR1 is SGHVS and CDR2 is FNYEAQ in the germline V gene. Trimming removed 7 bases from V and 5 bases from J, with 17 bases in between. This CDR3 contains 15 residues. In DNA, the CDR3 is TGTGCCAGCATCGCTTCGGGGCTGAGTACCGGGGAGCTGTTTTTT. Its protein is CASIASGLSTGELFF.

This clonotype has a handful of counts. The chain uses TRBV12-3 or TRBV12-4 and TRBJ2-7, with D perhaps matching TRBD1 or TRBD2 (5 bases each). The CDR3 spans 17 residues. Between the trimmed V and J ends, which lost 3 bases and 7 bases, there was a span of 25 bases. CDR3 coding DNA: TGTGCCAGCAGTTTCCTTATGGGGCCGGGACCGCCGGGGGAGCAGTACTTC. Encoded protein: CASSFLMGPGPPGEQYF.

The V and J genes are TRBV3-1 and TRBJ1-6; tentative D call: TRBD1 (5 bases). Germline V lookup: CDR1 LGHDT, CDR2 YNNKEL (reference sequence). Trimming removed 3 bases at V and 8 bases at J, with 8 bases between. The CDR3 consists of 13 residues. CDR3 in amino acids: CASSQGRDSPLHF. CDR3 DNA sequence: TGTGCCAGCAGCCAGGGCAGGGATTCACCCCTCCACTTT.

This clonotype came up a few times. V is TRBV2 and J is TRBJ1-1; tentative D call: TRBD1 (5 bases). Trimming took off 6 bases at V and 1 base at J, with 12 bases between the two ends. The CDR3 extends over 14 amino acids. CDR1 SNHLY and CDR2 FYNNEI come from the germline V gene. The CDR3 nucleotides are TGTGCCAGCAGACTGGGACCAACGAACACTGAAGCTTTCTTT. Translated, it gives CASRLGPTNTEAFF. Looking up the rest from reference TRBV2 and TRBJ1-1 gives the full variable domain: EPEVTQTPSHQVTQMGQEVILRCVPISNHLYFYWYRQILGQKVEFLVSFYNNEISEKSEIFDDQFSVERPDGSNFTLKIRSTKLEDSAMYFCASRLGPTNTEAFFGQGTRLTVV.